The source of this TCR beta chain is a study of T cells after posttransplantation cyclophosphamide. CDR3 size: 15 residues. Germline loops: CDR1 LNHDA, CDR2 SQIVND (reference sequence). The V gene end was trimmed by 5 bases and the J gene end by 4 bases; junction bases not matched to a gene: 10. The assay was immunoSEQ multiplex PCR, and TCRdb's table has in-frame clones only and misses some. The sample has tens of thousands of clones, none seen only once. Sequencing was performed on PBMCs. The chain couples TRBV19 to TRBJ2-5; TRBD1 matches at 7 bases. The TCR sequence derives from a woman aged 30 to 39 in good health and a related stem cell transplant donor. CDR3 in amino acids: CASSPPTGWRETQYF. The CDR3 bases are TGTGCCAGTAGTCCCCCGACAGGGTGGCGAGAGACCCAGTACTTC.